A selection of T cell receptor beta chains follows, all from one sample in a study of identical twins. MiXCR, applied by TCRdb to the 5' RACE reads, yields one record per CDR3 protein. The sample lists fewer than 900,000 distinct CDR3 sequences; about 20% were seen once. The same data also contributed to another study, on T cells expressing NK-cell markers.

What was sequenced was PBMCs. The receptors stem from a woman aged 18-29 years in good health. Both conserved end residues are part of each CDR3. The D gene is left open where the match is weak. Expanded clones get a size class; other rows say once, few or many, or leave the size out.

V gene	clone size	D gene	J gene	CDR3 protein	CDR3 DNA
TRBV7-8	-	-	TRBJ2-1	CAVSIAGSSYNEQFF	TGTGCCGTGAGTATTGCGGGGAGCTCCTACAATGAGCAGTTCTTC
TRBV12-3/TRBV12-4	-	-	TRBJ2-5	CASREGSRIETQYF	TGTGCCAGCAGGGAGGGGTCTCGTATAGAGACCCAGTACTTC
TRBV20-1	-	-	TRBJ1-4	CSAGDPGEKLFF	TGCAGTGCCGGGGACCCTGGGGAGAAACTGTTTTTT
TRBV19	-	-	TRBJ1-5	CASRTRGAVQPQHF	TGTGCCAGTAGGACAAGGGGGGCAGTCCAGCCCCAGCATTTT
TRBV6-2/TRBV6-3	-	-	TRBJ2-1	CASSYVLAYNEQFF	TGTGCCAGCAGTTACGTTCTCGCCTACAATGAGCAGTTCTTC
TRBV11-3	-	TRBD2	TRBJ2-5	CAGIPSGSYQETQYF	TGTGCCGGTATACCTAGCGGGTCCTACCAAGAGACCCAGTACTTC
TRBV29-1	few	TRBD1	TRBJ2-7	CSVGPGQGYEQYF	TGCAGCGTTGGACCGGGACAGGGCTACGAGCAGTACTTC
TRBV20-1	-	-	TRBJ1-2	CSASPPGRDGYTF	TGCAGTGCTAGTCCTCCCGGCCGGGATGGCTACACCTTC
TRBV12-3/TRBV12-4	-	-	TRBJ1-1	CASSITTGEAFF	TGTGCCAGCAGTATTACGACAGGTGAAGCTTTCTTT
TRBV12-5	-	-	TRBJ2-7	CASAPDDTYEQYF	TGTGCTAGTGCCCCGGACGATACCTACGAGCAGTACTTC
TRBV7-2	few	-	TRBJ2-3	CASSPGHSTDTQYF	TGTGCCAGCAGCCCGGGGCATAGCACAGATACGCAGTATTTT
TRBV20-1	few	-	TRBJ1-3	CSARVLVTGDSGNTIYF	TGCAGTGCTAGAGTTCTAGTTACAGGAGACTCTGGAAACACCATATATTTT
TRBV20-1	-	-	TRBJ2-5	CSAGPLAGETQYF	TGCAGTGCTGGGCCCCTAGCCGGAGAGACCCAGTACTTC
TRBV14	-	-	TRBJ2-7	CASSHQGGPYEQYF	TGTGCCAGCAGCCACCAGGGGGGACCCTACGAGCAGTACTTC
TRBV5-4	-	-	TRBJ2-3	CASTDRRGNADTQYF	TGTGCCAGCACCGATCGTAGGGGCAACGCAGATACGCAGTATTTT
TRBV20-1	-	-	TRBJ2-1	CSFPKWGSNEQFF	TGCAGTTTCCCTAAGTGGGGATCTAATGAGCAGTTCTTC
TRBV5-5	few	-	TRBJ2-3	CASSLGVSNTQYF	TGTGCCAGCAGCTTGGGGGTCAGCAATACGCAGTATTTT
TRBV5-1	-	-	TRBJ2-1	CASSLDAGWEQFF	TGCGCCAGCAGCTTGGATGCGGGTTGGGAGCAGTTCTTC
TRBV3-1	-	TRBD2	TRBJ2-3	CASSPRLASGPDTQYF	TGTGCCAGCAGCCCAAGACTAGCGTCAGGCCCAGATACGCAGTATTTT
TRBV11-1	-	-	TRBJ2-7	CASSFRTGVSGVIDRPNEQYF	TGTGCCAGCTCCTTTCGAACCGGGGTGTCGGGGGTGATTGACAGACCTAACGAGCAGTACTTC
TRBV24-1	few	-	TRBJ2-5	CATSDPTATGETQYF	TGTGCCACCAGTGACCCGACCGCCACGGGGGAGACCCAGTACTTC
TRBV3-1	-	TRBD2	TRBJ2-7	CASSLGTSGRGGTEQYF	TGTGCCAGCAGCCTTGGGACTAGCGGGAGAGGGGGCACCGAGCAGTACTTC
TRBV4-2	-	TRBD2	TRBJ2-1	CASSQGLVAGEDEQFF	TGTGCCAGCAGCCAAGGTTTAGTAGCGGGAGAAGATGAGCAGTTCTTC
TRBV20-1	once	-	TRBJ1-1	CSARGSPGTRKTSAFF	TGCAGTGCTAGAGGATCCCCAGGGACACGCAAAACTTCGGCTTTCTTT
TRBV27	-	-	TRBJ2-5	CASSLSVVGETQYF	TGTGCCAGCAGTTTATCCGTAGTGGGGGAGACCCAGTACTTC
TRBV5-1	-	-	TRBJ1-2	CASSLSQANGYTF	TGCGCCAGCAGCTTGTCTCAAGCAAATGGCTACACCTTC
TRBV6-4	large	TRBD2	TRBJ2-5	CASSATRLAGDETQYF	TGTGCCAGCAGTGCCACGCGACTAGCGGGAGACGAGACCCAGTACTTC
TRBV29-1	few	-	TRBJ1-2	CSAVKGVNYGYTF	TGCAGCGCCGTAAAGGGGGTTAACTATGGCTACACCTTC
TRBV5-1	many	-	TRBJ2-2	CASSLGGANTGELFF	TGTGCCAGCAGTTTAGGGGGAGCGAACACCGGGGAGCTGTTTTTT
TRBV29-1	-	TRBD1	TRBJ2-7	CSVVSGGDEQYF	TGCAGCGTTGTATCAGGGGGCGACGAGCAGTACTTC
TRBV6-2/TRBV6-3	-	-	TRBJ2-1	CASSDRVDKNEQFF	TGTGCCAGCAGTGACCGGGTCGACAAGAATGAGCAGTTCTTC
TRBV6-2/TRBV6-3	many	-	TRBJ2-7	CASSYVYEQYF	TGTGCCAGCAGTTACGTGTACGAGCAGTACTTC
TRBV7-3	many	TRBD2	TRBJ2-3	CASSSPLAGGLGTQYF	TGTGCCAGCAGCTCCCCCCTAGCGGGGGGGCTGGGTACGCAGTATTTT
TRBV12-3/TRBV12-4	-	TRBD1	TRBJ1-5	CASSPGTGAPNQPQHF	TGTGCCAGCAGTCCAGGGACAGGGGCCCCCAATCAGCCCCAGCATTTT
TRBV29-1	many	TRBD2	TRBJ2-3	CSVGGTSGRDTQYF	TGCAGCGTGGGGGGGACTAGCGGGAGAGATACGCAGTATTTT
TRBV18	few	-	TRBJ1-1	CASSGRGGLNTEAFF	TGTGCCAGCTCAGGTCGCGGGGGCTTGAACACTGAAGCTTTCTTT
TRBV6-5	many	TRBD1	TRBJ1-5	CASRQGDQPQHF	TGTGCCAGCAGACAGGGGGATCAGCCCCAGCATTTT
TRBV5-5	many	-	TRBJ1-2	CASSRPGPEGGYTF	TGTGCCAGCAGCCGACCCGGTCCGGAGGGTGGCTACACCTTC
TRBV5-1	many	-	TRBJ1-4	CASSLVAGVNEKLFF	TGCGCCAGCAGCTTGGTGGCGGGAGTTAATGAAAAACTGTTTTTT
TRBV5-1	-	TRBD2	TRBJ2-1	CASSWDSGGFYNEQFF	TGCGCCAGCAGCTGGGATAGCGGGGGCTTCTACAATGAGCAGTTCTTC
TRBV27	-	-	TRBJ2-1	CASRLRDSYSYNEQFF	TGTGCCAGCAGATTAAGAGACTCCTACTCCTACAATGAGCAGTTCTTC
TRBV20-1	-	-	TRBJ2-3	CSARDRTINTDTQYF	TGCAGTGCTAGAGATAGGACGATAAACACAGATACGCAGTATTTT
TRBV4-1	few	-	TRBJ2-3	CASSQARQGSTDTQYF	TGCGCCAGCAGCCAAGCCCGGCAGGGGAGCACAGATACGCAGTATTTT
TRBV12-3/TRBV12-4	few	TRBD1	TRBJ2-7	CASTLGQGAGYEQYF	TGTGCCAGCACCCTCGGACAGGGGGCAGGGTACGAGCAGTACTTC
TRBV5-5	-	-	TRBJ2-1	CASSLGYLARDEQFF	TGTGCCAGCAGCTTGGGTTACCTAGCAAGGGATGAGCAGTTCTTC